This T cell receptor (beta chain) comes out of a study of T cells in Graves' hyperthyroidism and ophthalmopathy. Study-level background: Peripheral blood draws took place at initial diagnosis, ahead of any treatment.

This clonotype has only a few counts. Using RNA transcripts as the source, TCR beta CDR3 regions were amplified. The primer set for the first-round RT-PCR of the TCR CDR3 was HTBI. Using its own MiXCR run on the multiplex PCR reads, TCRdb lists one record per CDR3 protein. The sample lists hundreds of thousands of distinct CDR3 sequences, around 39% seen once, with about 9% in the top ten. No progression to ophthalmopathy during 18 months of follow-up defined stable disease. Extraction of PBMCs used approximately 10 ml of fresh peripheral blood. Germline V gene data show CDR1 as SGHRS and CDR2 as YFSETQ. The CDR3 runs to 18 residues. V gave up 0 bases and J gave up 3 bases; unmatched junction bases: 12.

Specimen: blood. J is TRBJ2-7 and V is TRBV5-1; 10 bases fit TRBD2. The clonotype comes from a young man with Graves' hyperthyroidism. The CDR3, as DNA: TGCGCCAGCAGCTTGGAACTAGCGGGAAACATAGGGGGCTACGAGCAGTACTTC. Its translation: CASSLELAGNIGGYEQYF. The variable domain in full, with the rest retrieved from reference TRBV5-1 and TRBJ2-7, is KAGVTQTPRYLIKTRGQQVTLSCSPISGHRSVSWYQQTPGQGLQFLFEYFSETQRNKGNFPGRFSGRQFSNSRSEMNVSTLELGDSALYLCASSLELAGNIGGYEQYFGPGTRLTVT.